The clone carrying this TCR beta chain was counted many times. In germline, CDR1 is MNHEY, CDR2 SMNVEV (reference sequence). The V gene lost 3 bases and the J gene lost 8 bases, with 14 bases spanning the gap. The CDR3 is 14 amino acids. This sample is drawn from a study of metastatic and nonmetastatic thyroid tumors. Study details: Repertoire comparison spanned blood and tumor or nodule tissue of malignant and benign thyroid patients.

Thyroid surgery was preceded by no treatment in any patient. Using MiXCR, TCRdb re-called clones from the PCR reads. The data hold 100,000 or so clones, with about 15% observed a single time. The clonotype comes from a female donor with papillary thyroid cancer or a benign thyroid nodule (not recorded which). Some clones in this sample may be carry-over from other donors' samples. Sequenced sample: blood. The J gene is TRBJ2-1, the V gene TRBV27; no reliable D call. The CDR3 sequence is CASSFTPVGYEQFF. DNA of the CDR3: TGTGCCAGCAGTTTTACTCCGGTTGGTTATGAGCAGTTCTTC.